This entry lists 2 T cell receptor beta chains sequenced from one sample in a study of T cells in Graves' hyperthyroidism and ophthalmopathy. Amplification targeted TCR beta CDR3 regions from RNA transcripts. The HTBI primer set was used in a first-round RT-PCR of the TCR CDR3. TCRdb re-called the multiplex PCR reads with MiXCR, one entry per CDR3 protein. The data hold 500,000 to 600,000 distinct CDR3 sequences, with 46% observed a single time. The source material was peripheral blood or thyroid tissue (not recorded which). The receptors were sampled from a young woman with Graves' hyperthyroidism.

This clonotype was observed many times. V gene TRBV7-3 combines with J gene TRBJ1-1; D is perhaps TRBD1 (5 bases). The CDR3 consists of 15 residues. V lost 4 bases, J lost 5 bases, and 17 bases lay in between. Per germline, CDR1 SGHTA and CDR2 FQGTGA. CDR3 coding DNA: TGTGCCAGCAGCTCCTCGGCCGGGGCTGGGACTGAAGCTTTCTTT. This gives the protein CASSSSAGAGTEAFF.

The rearrangement links TRBV20-1 to TRBJ1-6, with D hard to call. Trimming stripped 1 base from V and 13 bases from J, with 14 bases between. Germline V gives CDR1 DFQATT, CDR2 SNEGSKA (reference sequence). This CDR3 comprises 13 residues. CDR3 DNA sequence: TGCAGTGCTAGAGCTAGCGGGAGGTCCCCCCTCCACTTT. Amino acid sequence: CSARASGRSPLHF.